This TCR beta chain was observed in a study of blood T cell repertoires in COVID-19. Some clones are missing from TCRdb's copy, which holds only in-frame ones; the method was immunoSEQ multiplex PCR. The sample includes 150,000 to 180,000 clones, about 80% of them seen just once. The CDR3 sequence is 20 residues long. Germline V gives CDR1 SGHVS, CDR2 FNYEAQ. V was trimmed by 5 bases and J by 4 bases, leaving 30 bases between them. The chain recombines TRBV7-6 with TRBJ2-1; weak D call: TRBD2 (10 bases). The sequence derives from a woman aged 60-70 years with COVID-19, enrolled during active disease. Sequencing was performed on peripheral blood. CDR3 in amino acids: CASSDPGTGSGLAVYNEQFF. Written as DNA, the CDR3 is TGTGCCAGCAGCGACCCGGGGACAGGGTCCGGACTAGCGGTTTACAATGAGCAGTTCTTC. The full variable domain, with the rest looked up from reference TRBV7-6 and TRBJ2-1, is GAGVSQSPRYKVTKRGQDVALRCDPISGHVSLYWYRQALGQGPEFLTYFNYEAQQDKSGLPNDRFSAERPEGSISTLTIQRTEQRDSAMYRCASSDPGTGSGLAVYNEQFFGPGTRLTVL.